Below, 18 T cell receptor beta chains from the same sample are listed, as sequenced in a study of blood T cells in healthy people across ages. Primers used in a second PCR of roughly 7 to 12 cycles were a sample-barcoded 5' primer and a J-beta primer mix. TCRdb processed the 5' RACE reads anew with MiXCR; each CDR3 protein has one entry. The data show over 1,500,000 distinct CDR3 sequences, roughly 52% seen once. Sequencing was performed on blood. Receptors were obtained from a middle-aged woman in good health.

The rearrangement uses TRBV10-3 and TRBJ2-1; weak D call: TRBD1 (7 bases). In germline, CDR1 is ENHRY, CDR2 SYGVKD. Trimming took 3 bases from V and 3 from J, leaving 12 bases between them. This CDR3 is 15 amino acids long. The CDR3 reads CAISEAGGIYNEQFF. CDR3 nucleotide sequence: TGTGCCATCAGTGAAGCAGGGGGGATCTACAATGAGCAGTTCTTC.

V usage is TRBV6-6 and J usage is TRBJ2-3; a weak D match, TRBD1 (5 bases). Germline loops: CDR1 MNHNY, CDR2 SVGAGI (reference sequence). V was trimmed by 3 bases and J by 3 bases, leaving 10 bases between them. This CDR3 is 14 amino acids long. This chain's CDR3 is CASSYPQGTDTQYF. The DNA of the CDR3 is TGTGCCAGCAGTTATCCCCAGGGTACAGATACGCAGTATTTT.

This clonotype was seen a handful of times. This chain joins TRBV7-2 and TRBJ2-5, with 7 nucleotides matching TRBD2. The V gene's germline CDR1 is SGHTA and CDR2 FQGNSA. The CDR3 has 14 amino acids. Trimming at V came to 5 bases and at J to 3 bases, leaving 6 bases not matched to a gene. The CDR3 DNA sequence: TGTGCCAGCAGCGTTATCGGACTAGAAGAGACCCAGTACTTC. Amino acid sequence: CASSVIGLEETQYF.

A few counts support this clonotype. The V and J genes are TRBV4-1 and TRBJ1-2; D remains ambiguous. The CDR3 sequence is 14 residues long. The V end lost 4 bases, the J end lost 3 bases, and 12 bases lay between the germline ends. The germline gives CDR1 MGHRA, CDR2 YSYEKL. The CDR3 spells CASSRITDHYGYTF. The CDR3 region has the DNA TGCGCCAGCAGCCGCATCACGGACCACTATGGCTACACCTTC.

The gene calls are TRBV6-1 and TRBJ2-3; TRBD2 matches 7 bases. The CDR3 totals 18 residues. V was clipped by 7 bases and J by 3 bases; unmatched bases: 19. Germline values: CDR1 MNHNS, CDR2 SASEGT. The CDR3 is CASMETSRPARGTDTQYF. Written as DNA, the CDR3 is TGTGCCAGCATGGAGACTAGCAGGCCCGCTCGTGGGACAGATACGCAGTATTTT.

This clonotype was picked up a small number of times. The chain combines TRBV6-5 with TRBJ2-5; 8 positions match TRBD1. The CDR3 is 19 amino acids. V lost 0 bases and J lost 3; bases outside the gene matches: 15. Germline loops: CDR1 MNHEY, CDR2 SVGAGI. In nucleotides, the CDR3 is TGTGCCAGCAGTTACTCGATTGGGGAAGATGACAGGGGAAAAGAGACCCAGTACTTC. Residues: CASSYSIGEDDRGKETQYF.

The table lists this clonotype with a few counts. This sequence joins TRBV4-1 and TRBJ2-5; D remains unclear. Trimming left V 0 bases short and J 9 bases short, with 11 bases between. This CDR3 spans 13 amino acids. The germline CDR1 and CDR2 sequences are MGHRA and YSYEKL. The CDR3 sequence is CASSQDHTSAQYF. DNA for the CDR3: TGCGCCAGCAGCCAAGATCATACCAGTGCCCAGTACTTC.

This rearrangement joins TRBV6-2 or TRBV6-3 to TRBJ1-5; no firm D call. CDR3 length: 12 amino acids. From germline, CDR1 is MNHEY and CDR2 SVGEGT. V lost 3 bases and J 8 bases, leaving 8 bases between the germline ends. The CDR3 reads CASSYGSEPQHF. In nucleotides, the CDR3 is TGTGCCAGCAGTTATGGCAGCGAGCCCCAGCATTTT.

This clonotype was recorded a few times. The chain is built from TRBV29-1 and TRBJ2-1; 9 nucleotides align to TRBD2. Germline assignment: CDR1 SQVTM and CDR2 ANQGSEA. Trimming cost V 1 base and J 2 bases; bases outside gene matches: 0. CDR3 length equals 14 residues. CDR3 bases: TGCAGCGTTGAAGCTAGCGGGGCCTACAATGAGCAGTTCTTC. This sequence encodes CSVEASGAYNEQFF.

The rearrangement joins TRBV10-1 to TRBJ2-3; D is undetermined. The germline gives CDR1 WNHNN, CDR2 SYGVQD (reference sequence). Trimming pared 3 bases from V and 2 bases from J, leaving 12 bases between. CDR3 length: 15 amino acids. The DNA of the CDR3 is TGCGCCAGCAGTGAACGACGAATAGTCACAGATACGCAGTATTTT. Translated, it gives CASSERRIVTDTQYF.

This chain's CDR3 is CAISEFRAGGLNEQFF. The CDR3 DNA is TGTGCCATCAGTGAATTCAGGGCAGGGGGTCTTAATGAGCAGTTCTTC. This rearrangement joins TRBV10-3 to TRBJ2-1, with 7 bases matching TRBD1. The germline gives CDR1 ENHRY, CDR2 SYGVKD. V lost 3 bases to trimming and J lost 7 bases; unmatched junction nucleotides: 12. The CDR3 runs 16 residues.

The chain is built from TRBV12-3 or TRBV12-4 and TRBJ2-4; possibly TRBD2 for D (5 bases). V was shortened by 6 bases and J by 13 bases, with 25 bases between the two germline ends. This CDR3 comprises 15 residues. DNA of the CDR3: TGTGCCAGCAGCCCCCTCGGGGATCACACTAAGGGCCAGTACTTC. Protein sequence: CASSPLGDHTKGQYF.

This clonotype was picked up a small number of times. As DNA, the CDR3 is TGCGCCAGCAGCCACCTGGGGGGACAGGAATACAATGAGCAGTTCTTC. Translating gives CASSHLGGQEYNEQFF. The J gene is TRBJ2-1, the V gene TRBV5-1; 8 bases are shared with TRBD1. CDR3 size: 16 residues. Germline loops: CDR1 SGHRS, CDR2 YFSETQ. V was pared by 4 bases and J by 4 bases, with 10 bases of the junction left unmatched.

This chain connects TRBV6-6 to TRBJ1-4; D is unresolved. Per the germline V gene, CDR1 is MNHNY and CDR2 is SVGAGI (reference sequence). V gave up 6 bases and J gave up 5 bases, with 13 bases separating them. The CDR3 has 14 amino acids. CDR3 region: CASRPGWGNEKLFF. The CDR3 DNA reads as TGTGCCAGCAGACCCGGGTGGGGAAATGAAAAACTGTTTTTT.

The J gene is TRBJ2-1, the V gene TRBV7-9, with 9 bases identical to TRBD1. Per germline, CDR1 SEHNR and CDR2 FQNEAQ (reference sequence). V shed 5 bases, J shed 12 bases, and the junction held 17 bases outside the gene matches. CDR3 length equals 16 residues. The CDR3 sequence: CASSADRGKYKVGQFF. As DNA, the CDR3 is TGTGCCAGCAGCGCGGACAGGGGAAAGTACAAAGTTGGGCAGTTCTTC.

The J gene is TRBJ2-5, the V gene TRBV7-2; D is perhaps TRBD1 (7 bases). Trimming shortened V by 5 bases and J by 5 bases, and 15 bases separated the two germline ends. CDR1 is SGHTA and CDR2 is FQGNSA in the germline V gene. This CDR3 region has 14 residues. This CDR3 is CASSQGGMAETQYF. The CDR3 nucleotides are TGTGCCAGCAGCCAGGGGGGCATGGCGGAGACCCAGTACTTC.

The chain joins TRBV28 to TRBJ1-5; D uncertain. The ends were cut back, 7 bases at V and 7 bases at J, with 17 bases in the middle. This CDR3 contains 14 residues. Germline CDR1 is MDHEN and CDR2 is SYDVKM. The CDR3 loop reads CASTTPRVSQPQHF. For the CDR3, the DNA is TGTGCCAGCACCACGCCGAGGGTTAGCCAGCCCCAGCATTTT. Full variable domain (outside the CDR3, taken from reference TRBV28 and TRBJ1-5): DVKVTQSSRYLVKRTGEKVFLECVQDMDHENMFWYRQDPGLGLRLIYFSYDVKMKEKGDIPEGYSVSREKKERFSLILESASTNQTSMYLCASTTPRVSQPQHFGDGTRLSIL.

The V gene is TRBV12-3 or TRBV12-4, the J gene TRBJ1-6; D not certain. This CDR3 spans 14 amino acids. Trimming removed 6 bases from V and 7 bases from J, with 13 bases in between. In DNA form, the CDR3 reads TGTGCCAGCAGCCAGAGGGCGACAAATTCACCCCTCCACTTT. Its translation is CASSQRATNSPLHF.